This T cell receptor (beta chain) originates from a study of cytomegalovirus exposure and HLA in healthy donors (TCRdb year 2017). Background on the whole study: An earlier analysis of about 560 of the donors reported about 260 Gb of sequence data and 117 million unique TCR beta sequences obtained from approximately 180 million T cells. An early release covering roughly 600 HLA-typed donors comprised approximately 300 gigabases of sequencing data and 85 million to 100 million unique TCR sequences. The genetic ancestry cluster associated with self-reported Caucasian donors included around four fifths of the roughly 400 genotyped donors. The aim of the study was to test whether cataloging public T cell receptors could identify signatures of past pathogen exposure. The study profiled the T cell repertoires of more than 500 subjects by immunosequencing and related them to cytomegalovirus serostatus. Along with the approximately 620-subject first cohort, a separate validation cohort of about 110 different subjects was used. To predict cytomegalovirus infection status, the study combined high-throughput TCR immunosequencing, statistical association of individual TCRs with disease status, and machine learning. In a later analysis, previously published TCR beta repertoires from about 670 donors were re-analyzed and high-resolution HLA genotyping was added so that TCR occurrence patterns could be studied. The later analysis used no new phenotypic data to find candidate immune exposures, relying instead on TCR beta sequences and their occurrence across donors. An earlier analysis of fewer than 700 of the donors applied high-throughput TCR beta sequencing to assess whether each TCR beta V gene segment acted as functional or pseudogenic. Donor age, sex, ethnicity and CMV serostatus were compiled together with the repertoire data. In a later genetic analysis, genome-wide SNP genotypes for about 65% of the 666 donors were used, and that subset was treated as a discovery cohort. All discovery cohort repertoires had been generated on a single sequencing platform. Both class I and class II loci were covered by HLA typing, at four-digit resolution. The number of donors typed differed by locus, with roughly 629-640 for A, B, C, DRB1 and DQB1, around 500 for DQA1, about 610 for DPA1, and over 400 for DPB1. About five DR-DQ haplotypes were handled as single units for association and clustering because linkage in the cohort was strong. Among about 360 genotyped donors of the cohort, an average of roughly 240,000 unique TCR beta nucleotide sequences were sequenced per donor, about a sixth of them non-productive. General findings and caveats noted by the study authors: In a later analysis, TCR association rates were found to vary across HLA loci, with the most associated TCRs seen for DRB1 alleles and the fewest for HLA-C alleles. It was suggested by the authors that the approach could potentially be generalized to other disease states and immunological phenotypes. The classifier was reported to diagnose cytomegalovirus status with high specificity and sensitivity in both the original cohort and the validation cohort. Seventeen rarely observed V segments, including chromosome 9 orphons, were excluded from the earlier analysis of about 500 of the donors because counts were too low. A later genetic analysis associated a missense DCLRE1C variant with V-gene and J-gene trimming of TCR beta chains, and an independent cohort replicated the association. Immune exposure information for the cohort was limited to CMV serostatus. Because some donors lacked HLA typing at each locus, the association tests relied only on the typed subset. In vitro tests confirmed that a few of the cytomegalovirus-associated TCR beta chains recognize cytomegalovirus antigens. Only TCR beta chains were sequenced in this cohort, and the absence of alpha or paired-chain data limited detectable features. While some public TCRs were present in many individuals, most TCR sequences turned up only very rarely across donors. A group of highly shared sequence variants was considered likely to be a technical artifact of the sequencing pipeline. At a false discovery rate of 0.05, a later analysis linked 16,951 TCR beta sequences to specific HLA alleles. A further reported finding was that TCR beta sequences accurately predicted the HLA-A and HLA-B alleles for most subjects in the first cohort. A later genetic analysis reported fewer N-insertions in productive TCRs among donors in an Asian-associated ancestry cluster than the approximately 700-donor mean. Roughly uniform sequencing depth across donors was assumed in presence/absence analyses, although this assumption may not hold. A later analysis found that most CMV-associated TCR beta chains appeared HLA-restricted, with HLA associations seemingly driven largely by CMV exposure. Some IMGT-functional V segments, including TRBV6-2 and TRBV6-3, could not be told apart with the 87-base-pair reads, so those segments were excluded. An earlier analysis of around 540 of the donors showed that most TCR beta V segments appeared in productive rearrangements either about 87% or about 30% of the time, which broadly matched IMGT annotations. In a later analysis, HLA-associated TCR beta chains showed more clonal expansion and lower generation probabilities than non-associated chains that were equally common. The study listed around 160 TCR beta chains as associated with cytomegalovirus. A later analysis reported that several top co-occurrence clusters appeared linked to parvovirus B19, influenza, CMV and Epstein-Barr virus. Correlated functional status among segregating V segments might be attributable to linkage disequilibrium, but an unknown experimental factor could not be ruled out. Assigning TCR associations to individual alleles was difficult when HLA alleles, especially DR and DQ, strongly co-occurred.

V is reduced by 7 bases and J by 6 bases, leaving a spacing of 7 bases between them. CDR3 length: 11 amino acids, cysteine to phenylalanine. Left in the record is the CDR3 DNA by itself, 33 bases read in frame from the first base. CDR1 MGHDK and CDR2 SYGVNS were looked up in the germline V gene. The library was produced with the immunoSEQ multiplex PCR assay. The multiplex PCR relied on a mix of 60 forward primers for TCR Vbeta segments and 13 reverse primers for TCR Jbeta segments. The CDR3 region of rearranged TCR beta genes was amplified from genomic DNA by a multiplex PCR assay. Amplified TCR beta libraries were sequenced as 87-base-pair reads on the Illumina HiSeq System. In the source study's methods: Across the roughly 700 repertoires, a later analysis counted roughly 84 million unique TCR beta chains, roughly 11 million of which were shared by at least two donors. To remove PCR and sequencing errors, raw reads were error-corrected and collapsed into unique sequences using a nearest-neighbor algorithm that merged closely related sequences. To assign V, D and J gene segments, CDR3 sequences were aligned to IMGT reference sequences. For a sequence to be retained, a match of at least six nucleotides was required to both a V gene segment and a J gene segment. A rearrangement was called productive if the CDR3 had no stop codons and remained in frame with V and J, and every other rearrangement was called non-productive. CDR3 was defined according to IMGT convention as the region running from the second conserved V-encoded cysteine to the conserved J-encoded phenylalanine. The earlier analysis of fewer than 750 of the donors excluded sequences that lacked an unambiguous match to a single V gene segment. In an earlier analysis of around 590 of the donors, a V segment was called functional when productive rearrangements were above 56.7%, and segregating when the standard deviation between donors exceeded 5%. To diagnose cytomegalovirus status from the catalog of TCR beta chain sequences, a statistical classification framework was built. In a later analysis, V and J genes were assigned by comparing TCR nucleotide sequences against IMGT/GENE-DB human TR gene sequences. Using the TCRdist pipeline, a later analysis assigned CDR3 sequences along with most-parsimonious VDJ recombination scenarios. In a later analysis, each TCR beta chain was defined by its CDR3 amino acid sequence together with its V-gene family, and reads without a unique V-gene family were excluded. In a later analysis, 450 to 600 highly shared, low-generation-probability nucleotide sequences were removed to address suspected cross-contamination and a sequencing artifact. In a later analysis, a clonal expansion index was calculated for each public chain from normalized within-repertoire ranks of inferred template counts. Generation probabilities in a later analysis came from a VDJ recombination model fitted to out-of-frame rearrangements, and those results were checked against IGoR. Hypergeometric tests were used in a later analysis to score TCR-TCR, TCR-HLA and TCR-CMV co-occurrence, with a repertoire-size bias correction applied to the TCR pairs. In a later analysis, false discovery rates were estimated by permuting HLA or CMV assignments 20 times. In a later analysis, co-occurring TCRs were grouped with DBSCAN, and TCRdist sequence similarity was added when clustering was performed within HLA-allele-positive subsets. For co-occurrence clustering, repertoires with fewer than 30,000 or more than 120,000 public chains were excluded, along with five repertoires with anomalous nucleotide sharing. Imported from immuneACCESS, the table was reduced by TCRdb to in-frame sequences with V and J called. These copies leave out some clones; in studies compared against another copy, an unresolved V gene accounts for under half, and the cause of the remainder is not known. V and J calls plus clone size are reproduced from that table; the DNA served to infer D and trimming. The sample table holds around 130,000 clones, of which 75% to 85% were seen once. In total, the top ten clones hold over 9% of the sample.

In regard to this clone: Its antigen is unknown. Base qualities are not recorded, but no much larger clone differs from it by a single base.

The cohort was made up of hundreds of healthy bone marrow donors. Cohort members were all nominally healthy when sampled, although unrecorded immune exposures were likely present. The donor was CMV seropositive and belonged to the group of about 290 seropositive cohort members. A peripheral blood sample was collected from each donor, and TCR beta sequencing was performed on peripheral blood mononuclear cells. Genomic DNA was extracted from the blood cell samples with the Qiagen DNeasy Blood Extraction Kit. The rearranged chain carries TRBV25-1 and TRBJ2-4; perhaps TRBD1 is the D gene, with 5 bases matching. Material: PBMCs. This clonotype was obtained from a male donor in good health and CMV-seropositive. CDR3 loop: CASKGANIQYF. The DNA sequence is given as TGTGCCAGCAAAGGGGCAAACATTCAGTACTTC.